This T cell receptor (beta chain) was sequenced during a study of vaccination and CD4 T cells after COVID-19. Study in general: Typically, post-vaccine samples were obtained a median approximately 67 days after dose two, within a range of 14 to 241. Cultures that served as controls received a CEFX pool, an HIV-1 Nef pool, or no peptide.

As for this clonotype: No antigen is known for it.

As to treatment: approximately nine-day PBMC culture with coronavirus spike peptide pools or control peptides (ViraFEST assay). Harvesting of the unexposed donor's CD4+ T cells predated the COVID-19 pandemic (2011-2018). This CDR3 comprises 15 residues. Trimming took off 4 bases at V and 3 bases at J, with 17 bases between the two ends. The germline V gene has CDR1 SGHRS and CDR2 YFSETQ. With the Oncomine TCR Beta short-read assay, DNA from cultured CD4+ T cells was sequenced. Via MiXCR, TCRdb re-called the PCR reads, giving one row per CDR3 protein. The table has some 3,000 distinct CDR3 sequences, more than 20% seen once.

The J gene is TRBJ2-7, the V gene TRBV5-1; possibly TRBD2 for D (6 bases). Sequenced material: CD4+ T cells from blood, cultured in vitro. This sequence was found in a human donor in good health. In nucleotides, the CDR3 is TGCGCCAGCAGCCTAACAGGAACGGGGGACTACGAGCAGTACTTC. Protein sequence: CASSLTGTGDYEQYF.